This entry lists 32 T cell receptor beta chains sequenced from one sample in a study of cytomegalovirus exposure and HLA in healthy donors. Primers: 60 Vbeta forward and 13 Jbeta reverse. Clones were sequenced by immunoSEQ multiplex PCR, and TCRdb holds only the in-frame ones, with some missing. The sample records approximately 160,000 clones, around 75% being singletons. The sequencing input was PBMCs. These receptors were taken from a man in his late teens or twenties in good health and CMV-seronegative.

With respect to this clone: The same CDR3 arises from other DNA sequences in this sample as well. The chain recombines TRBV6-4 with TRBJ2-3, with 14 bases aligning to TRBD2. Germline assignment: CDR1 MRHNA and CDR2 SNTAGT. CDR3 size: 15 residues. Losses at the gene ends were 6 bases for V and 4 bases for J; bases not matched to a gene: 3. For the CDR3, the DNA is TGTGCCAGCAGCAGACTAGCGGGAGGGCCAGATACGCAGTATTTT. It translates to CASSRLAGGPDTQYF.

V and J are TRBV7-9 and TRBJ1-2, with a tentative D call TRBD1 (6 bases). Per germline, CDR1 SEHNR and CDR2 FQNEAQ (reference sequence). Trimming stripped 2 bases from V and 4 bases from J, with 11 bases between. CDR3 length: 14 amino acids. Written as DNA, the CDR3 is TGTGCCAGCAGCTTACCGGACAGTCTCTATGGCTACACCTTC. Translating gives CASSLPDSLYGYTF.

This clone was detected a few times. The chain couples TRBV30 to TRBJ2-7, with 8 bases that match TRBD2. V lost 2 bases to trimming and J lost 3 bases; unmatched junction nucleotides: 9. CDR3 length: 15 amino acids. Per the germline V gene, CDR1 is GTSNPN and CDR2 is SVGIG (reference sequence). CDR3 DNA sequence: TGTGCCTGGAGTTTTAGCGGGATCATACACTACGAGCAGTACTTC. It codes for CAWSFSGIIHYEQYF.

The V call is TRBV21-1, the J call TRBJ2-3; TRBD1, the D gene given by the table, was not confirmed from the DNA. TRBV21-1 is reported as a pseudogene. The length of the CDR3 is 14 residues. Here the CDR3 reads CASSNGDREDTQYF. The CDR3 nucleotides are TGTGCCAGCAGCAACGGGGACAGGGAAGATACGCAGTATTTT.

The DNA of the CDR3 is TGTGCCAGTAGCCCGGGACAGGAAATGCGCGAGCAGTACTTC. The encoded protein is CASSPGQEMREQYF. The chain recombines TRBV19 with TRBJ2-7, with 8 bases that match TRBD1. Losses at the gene ends were 6 bases for V and 6 bases for J; bases not matched to a gene: 10. The V gene's germline CDR1 is LNHDA and CDR2 SQIVND (reference sequence). This CDR3 comprises 14 residues.

The chain has TRBV29-1 and TRBJ2-5; D remains ambiguous. V was shortened by 4 bases and J by 4 bases, with 16 bases between the two germline ends. The CDR3 contains 14 residues. Germline lookup yields CDR1 SQVTM and CDR2 ANQGSEA. The chain's CDR3 is CSVAESFRAETQYF. Here the CDR3 DNA reads TGCAGCGTTGCAGAATCCTTCCGCGCAGAGACCCAGTACTTC.

The V and J genes are TRBV9 and TRBJ2-1, with D tentatively TRBD2 (6 bases). The V end was cut by 2 bases, the J end by 3 bases, with 12 bases between. Per the germline V gene, CDR1 is SGDLS and CDR2 is YYNGEE. The CDR3 is 15 residues long. The CDR3 region has the DNA TGTGCCAGCAGCGTTTCTGCTAGCGACTACAATGAGCAGTTCTTC. This gives the protein CASSVSASDYNEQFF. Based on the CDR3 plus reference TRBV9 and TRBJ2-1, the full variable domain is DSGVTQTPKHLITATGQRVTLRCSPRSGDLSVYWYQQSLDQGLQFLIQYYNGEERAKGNILERFSAQQFPDLHSELNLSSLELGDSALYFCASSVSASDYNEQFFGPGTRLTVL.

This clone was picked up one time. This chain links TRBV28 with TRBJ2-1; 14 positions agree with TRBD2. The CDR3 has 16 residues. V was pared by 4 bases and J by 6 bases, with 5 bases of the junction left unmatched. The germline CDR1 and CDR2 sequences are MDHEN and SYDVKM. The CDR3 DNA reads as TGTGCCAGCAGTTCCCCGGGACTAGCGGGAGCCAATGAGCAGTTCTTC. Protein product: CASSSPGLAGANEQFF.

CDR3 loop: CASSGYRGTRGLETQYF. The CDR3 region has the DNA TGTGCCAGCAGTGGATACCGCGGGACTAGGGGATTGGAGACCCAGTACTTC. This sequence joins TRBV27 and TRBJ2-5, with 8 positions matching TRBD2. Trimming cost V 5 bases and J 5 bases; bases outside gene matches: 16. Germline CDR1 is MNHEY and CDR2 is SMNVEV (reference sequence). This CDR3 has 17 residues.

The chain links TRBV5-1 to TRBJ2-5; tentative D call: TRBD1 (6 bases). Germline V gene lookup returns CDR1 SGHRS and CDR2 YFSETQ. Trimming removed 4 bases at V and 2 bases at J, with 15 bases between. The CDR3 is 15 residues long. This chain's CDR3 is CASSTRTAEQETQYF. In DNA, the CDR3 is TGCGCCAGCAGCACTCGGACAGCCGAACAAGAGACCCAGTACTTC.

This clone came up once. V gene TRBV7-8 combines with J gene TRBJ1-1; 11 nucleotides agree with TRBD1. This CDR3 is 14 amino acids long. V gave up 4 bases and J gave up 5 bases; unmatched junction bases: 3. CDR1 is SGHVS, CDR2 FQNEAQ, per germline. CDR3 sequence reads: CASSSGTGGTEAFF. CDR3 nucleotides: TGTGCCAGCAGCTCCGGGACAGGGGGTACTGAAGCTTTCTTT.

This clone appeared many times. The V and J genes are TRBV14 and TRBJ1-4; TRBD1 might be the D (5 bases). Per the germline V gene, CDR1 is SGHDN and CDR2 is FVKESK. V was trimmed by 2 bases and J by 13 bases, leaving 14 bases between them. This CDR3 comprises 13 residues. Written as DNA, the CDR3 is TGTGCCAGCAGCCAATCCCCGGGGGGGATACTGTTTTTT. This encodes CASSQSPGGILFF.

This sequence joins TRBV7-2 and TRBJ2-7; 9 nucleotides align to TRBD2. V shed 5 bases and J 3 bases; nucleotides not matched to a gene: 8. From germline, CDR1 is SGHTA and CDR2 FQGNSA. CDR3 size: 15 residues. CDR3 bases: TGTGCCAGCAGCGGGGGGAGCGGGAGGATCTACGAGCAGTACTTC. It yields the protein CASSGGSGRIYEQYF.

This clone has only one observation. V is TRBV7-6 and J is TRBJ2-5; D is ambiguous. Germline assignment: CDR1 SGHVS and CDR2 FNYEAQ. Trimming took 6 bases from V and 3 from J, leaving 8 bases between them. This CDR3 has 12 residues. This chain's CDR3 is CASSLGKETQYF. In DNA form, the CDR3 reads TGTGCCAGCAGTCTAGGAAAAGAGACCCAGTACTTC.

A remark on this clone: One end of the junction fails to match germline, which may point to a read error. The chain combines TRBV2 with TRBJ2-1; no reliable D call. The CDR3 runs to 13 residues. From germline, CDR1 is SNHLY and CDR2 FYNNEI. The DNA of the CDR3 is TGTGCCAGCGGTGAACCTAGTTCCCATGAGCAGTTCTTC. The encoded protein is CASGEPSSHEQFF.

This clone has more than one count but fewer than ten. The chain combines TRBV9 with TRBJ1-5; D is unresolved. The CDR3 consists of 14 residues. Germline CDR1 is SGDLS and CDR2 is YYNGEE. The ends were cut back, 3 bases at V and 2 bases at J, with 9 bases in the middle. The CDR3 is CASSANEGNQPQHF. Written as DNA, the CDR3 is TGTGCCAGCAGCGCCAATGAGGGCAATCAGCCCCAGCATTTT.

The V call is TRBV7-9, the J call TRBJ1-1, with D possibly being TRBD1 (5 bases). Trimming took off 5 bases at V and 1 base at J, with 14 bases between the two ends. Germline V gene lookup returns CDR1 SEHNR and CDR2 FQNEAQ (reference sequence). The CDR3 runs 15 residues. The CDR3 DNA reads TGTGCCAGCAGCCTTCGGGGGGAGGCGAACACTGAAGCTTTCTTT. As protein: CASSLRGEANTEAFF.

The chain joins TRBV6-5 to TRBJ2-5, with a possible D match to TRBD1 (7 bases). The V end lost 5 bases, the J end lost 6 bases, and 16 bases lay between the germline ends. This CDR3 spans 14 amino acids. Germline values: CDR1 MNHEY, CDR2 SVGAGI. As DNA, the CDR3 is TGTGCCAGCAGTGGGGGGACAGCGCTCCAGACCCAGTACTTC. Amino acids: CASSGGTALQTQYF.

The chain carries TRBV18 and TRBJ2-2; 8 bases align to TRBD2. Germline trimming cut 2 bases from V and 8 bases from J; bases unmatched to any gene: 4. The CDR3 has 14 amino acids. The germline V gene encodes CDR1 KGHSH and CDR2 LQKENI. The CDR3 DNA reads TGTGCCAGCTCACCAGAGCGGGAGCGGGGGGAGCTGTTTTTT. The encoded protein is CASSPERERGELFF.

This chain uses TRBV10-3 with TRBJ1-2; D remains unclear. CDR1 ENHRY and CDR2 SYGVKD come from the germline V gene. This CDR3 has 11 residues. Trimming removed 11 bases at V and 4 bases at J, with 11 bases between. The CDR3 coding sequence is TGTGCCTCGGCCGGGATCTATGGCTACACCTTC. Translated, it gives CASAGIYGYTF.

V and J are TRBV12-5 and TRBJ2-6, with 7 bases that match TRBD2. The CDR3 length is 16 residues. The germline V gene encodes CDR1 LGHNT and CDR2 FRNRAP. The J segment lost 1 base and the V segment lost 6 bases, leaving 6 bases of the junction unmatched. The CDR3 spells CASGDTGRSGANVLTF. CDR3 in DNA: TGTGCTAGTGGGGACACCGGGAGGTCTGGGGCCAACGTCCTGACTTTC.

V and J are TRBV9 and TRBJ2-1, with D perhaps matching TRBD2 (6 bases). Trimming removed 0 bases at V and 6 bases at J, with 16 bases between. The CDR3 loop spans 16 amino acids. Germline lookup yields CDR1 SGDLS and CDR2 YYNGEE. The DNA of the CDR3 is TGTGCCAGCAGCGTAGAGAGGTGGACCGGGGGCAATGAGCAGTTCTTC. It specifies CASSVERWTGGNEQFF.

This chain links TRBV18 with TRBJ2-3, with D possibly being TRBD2 (5 bases). V lost 2 bases and J lost 8, with 17 bases in between. Germline CDR1 is KGHSH and CDR2 is LQKENI. The CDR3 sequence is 15 residues long. CDR3 nucleotides: TGTGCCAGCTCACCAGGGGAGTACGGACTGGGTACGCAGTATTTT. Protein sequence: CASSPGEYGLGTQYF.

As regards this clone: The sample holds other DNA sequences that translate to the same CDR3. The chain uses TRBV29-1 and TRBJ2-5; 11 positions match TRBD2. The CDR3 spans 14 residues. Germline V gene lookup returns CDR1 SQVTM and CDR2 ANQGSEA. Losses at the gene ends were 4 bases for V and 1 base for J; bases not matched to a gene: 2. CDR3 sequence: CSVGLAGGQETQYF. The CDR3 nucleotides read TGCAGCGTTGGGCTAGCGGGAGGCCAAGAGACCCAGTACTTC. Full variable domain (missing parts from reference TRBV29-1 and TRBJ2-5): SAVISQKPSRDICQRGTSLTIQCQVDSQVTMMFWYRQQPGQSLTLIATANQGSEATYESGFVIDKFPISRPNLTFSTLTVSNMSPEDSSIYLCSVGLAGGQETQYFGPGTRLLVL.

On this clone: Other DNA variants within this sample encode the same CDR3. The V gene is TRBV29-1, the J gene TRBJ2-7, with 9 positions matching TRBD1. With V trimmed by 3 bases and J by 1 base, 1 base remained unmatched. The CDR3 is 13 amino acids. Germline assignment: CDR1 SQVTM and CDR2 ANQGSEA. CDR3: CSVEDRGSYEQYF. The DNA of the CDR3 is TGCAGCGTTGAGGACAGGGGATCCTACGAGCAGTACTTC.

As DNA, the CDR3 is TGTGCCAGTAGTGAGCATGGACTAGCGGGACCGTACGAGCAGTACTTC. Translated: CASSEHGLAGPYEQYF. The V call is TRBV19, the J call TRBJ2-7; 12 nucleotides line up with TRBD2. Trimming removed 5 bases from V and 4 bases from J; junction bases left unmatched: 9. Germline V CDR1 and CDR2: LNHDA, SQIVND (reference sequence). The CDR3 extends over 16 amino acids.

This clone was detected only a few times. The chain recombines TRBV6-5 with TRBJ2-7; 10 nucleotides align to TRBD1. Germline CDR1 reads MNHEY; CDR2 reads SVGAGI. After removal of 0 bases from V and 2 bases from J, the junction contained 1 base not matched to a gene. The CDR3 extends over 15 amino acids. CDR3 in amino acids: CASSYSTGGTYEQYF. The CDR3 DNA follows: TGTGCCAGCAGTTACTCGACAGGGGGCACCTACGAGCAGTACTTC.

V usage is TRBV7-2 and J usage is TRBJ2-7, with 12 bases matching TRBD2. The trim removed 2 bases at V and 3 bases at J, leaving 5 bases unmatched. Germline CDR1 and CDR2: SGHTA and FQGNSA. The CDR3 sequence is 16 residues long. The CDR3 region has the DNA TGTGCCAGCAGCTTAACGACTAGCGGGGGCCGCTACGAGCAGTACTTC. Residues: CASSLTTSGGRYEQYF.

This chain links TRBV18 with TRBJ2-1, with D possibly matching TRBD2 (6 bases). V dropped 2 bases and J dropped 12 bases, with 20 bases sitting between them. Germline V gene lookup returns CDR1 KGHSH and CDR2 LQKENI. The CDR3 length is 15 residues. For the CDR3, the DNA is TGTGCCAGCTCACCAATAGCGGACGCCCTCCTAGGGCAGTTCTTC. Its translation: CASSPIADALLGQFF.

This clone was found once. The final CDR3 position lacks the conserved phenylalanine or tryptophan, pointing to a likely read error. The chain couples TRBV29-1 to TRBJ1-2; D not certain. V lost 6 bases and J 8 bases, leaving 19 bases between the germline ends. This CDR3 is 13 amino acids long. Germline CDR1 is SQVTM and CDR2 is ANQGSEA. The CDR3: CSVQILDGQGYTL. The CDR3 coding sequence is TGCAGCGTACAAATTCTAGACGGCCAGGGCTACACCCTC.

The chain uses TRBV30 and TRBJ1-2; D is uncertain. Between the trimmed V and J ends, which lost 1 base and 5 bases, there was a span of 11 bases. CDR1 is GTSNPN, CDR2 SVGIG, per germline (reference sequence). This CDR3 comprises 13 residues. The CDR3 DNA reads as TGTGCCTGGAGTGCCCCCCCGGTGTATGGCTACACCTTC. It codes for CAWSAPPVYGYTF. The full variable domain, its missing parts supplied by reference TRBV30 and TRBJ1-2, is SQTIHQWPATLVQPVGSPLSLECTVEGTSNPNLYWYRQAAGRGLQLLFYSVGIGQISSEVPQNLSASRPQDRQFILSSKKLLLSDSGFYLCAWSAPPVYGYTFGSGTRLTVV.

This chain uses TRBV27 with TRBJ2-7; D is unclear. CDR1 and CDR2 (germline): MNHEY, SMNVEV (reference sequence). The CDR3 spans 15 residues. V lost 4 bases to trimming and J lost 2 bases, with 15 bases between them. As DNA, the CDR3 is TGTGCCAGCAGTTCCTCCTCGACGGGTCCCTACGAGCAGTACTTC. Residues: CASSSSSTGPYEQYF.